Shown below are 4 T cell receptor beta chains from a single sample sequenced in a study of T cells in Graves' hyperthyroidism and ophthalmopathy. RNA transcripts gave rise to amplified TCR beta CDR3 regions. Researchers ran a first-round RT-PCR on the TCR CDR3 using the HTBI primer set. Each CDR3 protein is one row after TCRdb ran MiXCR on the multiplex PCR reads. This sample has about 530,000 distinct CDR3 sequences, with 17% found just once. Sequencing used blood. The receptors were gathered from a woman aged 18-30 years with Graves' ophthalmopathy.

This clonotype was found many times. The J gene is TRBJ2-1, the V gene TRBV6-2 or TRBV6-3, with 7 bases lining up with TRBD2. Losses at the gene ends were 3 bases for V and 9 bases for J; bases not matched to a gene: 8. Looked up from germline, CDR1 is MNHEY and CDR2 is SVGEGT. This CDR3 is 14 amino acids long. The CDR3 coding sequence is TGTGCCAGCAGTTATTGGGAGACGGGAGGTGAGCAGTTCTTC. This translates into CASSYWETGGEQFF.

The genes are TRBV9 and TRBJ1-3, with TRBD1 matching over 7 bases. CDR1 and CDR2 from the germline V gene are SGDLS and YYNGEE. J gave up 4 bases and V 0 bases, and 1 base lay outside the gene matches. The CDR3 runs 14 residues. Here the CDR3 DNA reads TGTGCCAGCAGCGTAGGAGGGGGCGGAAACACCATATATTTT. This gives the protein CASSVGGGGNTIYF.

In its sample, this clonotype was seen many times. V and J are TRBV7-2 and TRBJ2-4; 11 bases fit TRBD2. The CDR3 extends over 14 amino acids. The V segment lost 0 bases and the J segment 13 bases; nucleotides outside the gene matches: 5. Per germline, CDR1 SGHTA and CDR2 FQGNSA. Here the CDR3 reads CASSLARGTSGQYF. The CDR3 coding sequence is TGTGCCAGCAGCTTAGCAAGGGGGACTAGCGGACAGTACTTC.

This clonotype was seen many times. The rearrangement uses TRBV12-3 or TRBV12-4 and TRBJ1-2; a possible D gene is TRBD1 (6 bases). V lost 2 bases to trimming and J lost 4 bases, with 26 bases between them. The CDR3 totals 19 residues. The CDR3 reads CASSLPYRDMRITTYGYTF. DNA for the CDR3: TGTGCCAGCAGTTTACCCTACCGGGACATGAGGATTACTACCTATGGCTACACCTTC.